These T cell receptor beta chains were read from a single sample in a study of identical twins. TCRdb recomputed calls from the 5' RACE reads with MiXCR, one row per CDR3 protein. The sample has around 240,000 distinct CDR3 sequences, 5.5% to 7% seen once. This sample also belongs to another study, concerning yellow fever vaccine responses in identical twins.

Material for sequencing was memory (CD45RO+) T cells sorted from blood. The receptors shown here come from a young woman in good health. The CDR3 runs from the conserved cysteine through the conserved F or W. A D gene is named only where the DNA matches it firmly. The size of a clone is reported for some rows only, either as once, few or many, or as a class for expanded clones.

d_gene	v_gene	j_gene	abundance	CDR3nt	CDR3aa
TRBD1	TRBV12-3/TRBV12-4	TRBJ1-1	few	TGTGCCAGCAGTCCCTCGACAGGGCTCACTGAAGCTTTCTTT	CASSPSTGLTEAFF
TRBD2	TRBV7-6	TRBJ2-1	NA	TGTGCCAGCAGCTTAGCGCCGGGGGGAGGGAATTACAATGAGCAGTTCTTC	CASSLAPGGGNYNEQFF
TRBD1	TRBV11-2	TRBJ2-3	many	TGCGCCAGCAGCTTGGGGACAGGCACAGATACGCAGTATTTT	CASSLGTGTDTQYF
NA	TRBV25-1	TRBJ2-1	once	TGTGCCAGCAGGACGGCGGTAAGCTCCTACAATGAGCAGTTCTTC	CASRTAVSSYNEQFF
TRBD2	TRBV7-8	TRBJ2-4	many	TGTGCCAGCAGTTCGGGGGGGGCCAAAAACATTCAGTACTTC	CASSSGGAKNIQYF
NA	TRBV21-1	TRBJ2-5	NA	TGTGCCAGCAGCAAAGAAGGGACACAAGAGACCCAGTACTTC	CASSKEGTQETQYF
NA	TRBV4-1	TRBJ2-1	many	TGCGCCAGCAGCCAAGATCTTCCCGGGGCTGGTGAGCAGTTCTTC	CASSQDLPGAGEQFF
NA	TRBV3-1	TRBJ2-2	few	TGTGCCAGCAGCCATAGGGGGAACACCGGGGAGCTGTTTTTT	CASSHRGNTGELFF
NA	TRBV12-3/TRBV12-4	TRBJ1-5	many	TGTGCCAGCAGTCTCGGGGACGTATATCAGCCCCAGCATTTT	CASSLGDVYQPQHF
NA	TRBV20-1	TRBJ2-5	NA	TGCAGTGCTAGAGACCCGCGTAGGGGGAGCCAAGAGACCCAGTACTTC	CSARDPRRGSQETQYF
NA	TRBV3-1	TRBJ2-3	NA	TGTGCCAGCAGCCAGACTTTTGGCACAGATACGCAGTATTTT	CASSQTFGTDTQYF
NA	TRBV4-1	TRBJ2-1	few	TGCGCCAGCAGCCCCGACAGGTACTCCTACAATGAGCAGTTCTTC	CASSPDRYSYNEQFF
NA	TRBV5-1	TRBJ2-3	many	TGCGCCAGCAGCTTGGAAGGGAAGGGCACAGATACGCAGTATTTT	CASSLEGKGTDTQYF
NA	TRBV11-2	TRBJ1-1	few	TGTGCCAGCACCCTTGGGGCGGGGAACACTGAAGCTTTCTTT	CASTLGAGNTEAFF
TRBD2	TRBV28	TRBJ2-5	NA	TGTGCCAGCAGTTTATGGACTAGCGGGAGCCGACGAAAAGAGACCCAGTACTTC	CASSLWTSGSRRKETQYF
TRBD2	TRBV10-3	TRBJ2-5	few	TGTGCCATCAACGATCTAGCGGGAGGGGCAGAGACCCAGTACTTC	CAINDLAGGAETQYF
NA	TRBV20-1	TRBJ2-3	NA	TGCAGTGCTAGAGACCGTTGGGCTAGCACATCAGATACGCAGTATTTT	CSARDRWASTSDTQYF
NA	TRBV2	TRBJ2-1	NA	TGTGCCAGCAGCGACCGCTCTGAGCAGTTCTTC	CASSDRSEQFF
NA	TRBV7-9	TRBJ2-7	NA	TGTGCCAGCAGCTTAGAGGGGGACGTTCCCTCCTACGAGCAGTACTTC	CASSLEGDVPSYEQYF
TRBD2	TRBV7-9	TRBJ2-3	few	TGTGCCAGCAGCCAGACTAGCGGGGTCACGGGAACGCAGTATTTT	CASSQTSGVTGTQYF
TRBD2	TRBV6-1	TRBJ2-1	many	TGTGCCAGCAGCCCCGGACTAGCCCTCCCCGGGGAGCAGTTCTTC	CASSPGLALPGEQFF